This TCR beta chain was retrieved from a study of blood T cell repertoires in COVID-19. In its sample, this clone was seen a few times. The CDR3 extends over 14 amino acids. CDR1 and CDR2 (germline): LGHDT, YNNKEL (reference sequence). The V end was cut by 6 bases, the J end by 4 bases, with 15 bases between. Participant reports of clinical history set cohort assignment. The assay was immunoSEQ multiplex PCR, and TCRdb's table has in-frame clones only and misses some. Here the sample spans fewer than 350,000 clones, approximately 91% being singletons. The sample was PBMCs or T cells enriched from blood (not recorded which). The chain is built from TRBV3-1 (or the pseudogene TRBV3-2) and TRBJ2-5; a weak D match, TRBD2 (6 bases). The sequence was obtained from a woman aged 40 to 49 with acute COVID-19. CDR3 loop: CASSPPGVGETQYF. The CDR3 DNA is TGTGCCAGCAGTCCTCCGGGGGTTGGAGAGACCCAGTACTTC.